What follows are 9 T cell receptor beta chains derived from one specimen sequenced in a study of blood T cell repertoires in COVID-19. Data came from immunoSEQ multiplex PCR; TCRdb stores just in-frame clones and leaves some out. This table has roughly 290,000 clones, 70% to 90% appearing once. Sequencing was performed on PBMCs or T cells enriched from blood (not recorded which). Receptors were obtained from a man under 40 who had recovered from COVID-19.

The rearrangement links TRBV3-1 (or the pseudogene TRBV3-2) to TRBJ1-4, with no clear D. The germline V and J ends were trimmed by 4 bases and 8 bases, with 14 bases remaining between them. Germline V CDR1 and CDR2: LGHDT, YNNKEL (reference sequence). The CDR3 length is 14 residues. CDR3 sequence (DNA): TGTGCCAGCAGCCGGTCCGGTGGGAGGGAAAAACTGTTTTTT. This sequence encodes CASSRSGGREKLFF.

The CDR3, as DNA: TGTGCCAGCAGCGTAGGCAGGGTCGATGGCTACACCTTC. It translates to CASSVGRVDGYTF. J is TRBJ1-2 and V is TRBV9; tentatively, D is TRBD1 (5 bases). V was cut by 0 bases and J by 6 bases, with 9 bases left in between. CDR1 SGDLS and CDR2 YYNGEE come from the germline V gene. CDR3 size: 13 residues.

This chain connects TRBV7-2 to TRBJ1-2; D remains ambiguous. CDR3 length: 13 residues. V was pared by 2 bases and J by 8 bases, with 12 bases between. CDR1 and CDR2 (germline): SGHTA, FQGNSA. The CDR3 nucleotides are TGTGCCAGCAGCTTAACCCCCCCGAGGGGCTACACCTTC. Protein sequence: CASSLTPPRGYTF.

The J gene is TRBJ1-2, the V gene TRBV7-9; 7 bases align to TRBD1. With 6 bases clipped from V and 5 bases from J, the junction kept 18 bases outside the gene matches. Germline V gives CDR1 SEHNR, CDR2 FQNEAQ (reference sequence). The CDR3 totals 17 residues. CDR3 in amino acids: CASRLTGEGLSVYGYTF. CDR3 bases: TGTGCCAGCAGATTAACAGGGGAAGGCCTTTCGGTGTATGGCTACACCTTC.

CDR3: CATQEQEGQKAFF. CDR3 bases: TGTGCCACCCAGGAACAAGAGGGACAGAAAGCTTTCTTT. The V gene is TRBV2, the J gene TRBJ1-1; 7 bases are shared with TRBD1. V was clipped by 10 bases and J by 9 bases; unmatched bases: 14. The germline V gene encodes CDR1 SNHLY and CDR2 FYNNEI. The CDR3 is 13 amino acids.

This chain joins TRBV9 and TRBJ2-7; 7 bases match TRBD2. The CDR3 totals 15 residues. Germline V CDR1 and CDR2: SGDLS, YYNGEE. The trim removed 3 bases at V and 0 bases at J, leaving 6 bases unmatched. The CDR3 protein is CASSAGGGSSYEQYF. The CDR3 bases are TGTGCCAGCAGCGCTGGGGGGGGTAGCTCCTACGAGCAGTACTTC.

The V and J genes are TRBV5-1 and TRBJ2-7; 8 nucleotides agree with TRBD1. The CDR3 length is 15 residues. J gave up 2 bases and V 0 bases, and 4 bases lay outside the gene matches. Germline CDR1 is SGHRS and CDR2 is YFSETQ. The CDR3, as DNA: TGCGCCAGCAGCTTGGAACAGGGGGTCCCCTACGAGCAGTACTTC. Protein: CASSLEQGVPYEQYF.

The chain carries TRBV27 and TRBJ2-1, with 13 nucleotides matching TRBD2. The ends lost 8 bases at V and 9 bases at J; junction bases unmatched: 4. The germline V gene has CDR1 MNHEY and CDR2 SMNVEV (reference sequence). There are 13 residues in the CDR3. The CDR3 reads CASGLAGAGEQFF. The CDR3 DNA reads as TGTGCCAGCGGACTAGCGGGGGCGGGTGAGCAGTTCTTC.

The chain links TRBV4-1 to TRBJ1-4, with no clear D. CDR3 length equals 20 residues. Trimming shortened V by 3 bases and J by 4 bases, and 27 bases separated the two germline ends. The germline V gene has CDR1 MGHRA and CDR2 YSYEKL. The CDR3 is CASSHVPVGGGPGDNEKLFF. DNA of the CDR3: TGCGCCAGCAGCCATGTACCAGTGGGTGGAGGGCCTGGTGATAATGAAAAACTGTTTTTT.